The next 9 T cell receptor beta chains were all read from a single sample in a study of T-cell reconstitution after alpha-beta-depleted transplantation in children. TCRbeta library construction was performed incorporating unique molecular identifiers. In TCRdb, the PCR reads were re-called with MiXCR into one record per CDR3 protein. The profile shows 550,000 to 800,000 distinct CDR3 sequences, about 12% of them singletons. Sequencing was performed on PBMCs, taken before TCRalphabeta/CD19-depleted stem cell transplant. The source of these receptors is a girl aged 2-10 years with congenital amegakaryocytic thrombocytopenia, due to receive a stem cell transplant.

This chain's CDR3 is CASSWEGGQETQYF. CDR3 sequence (DNA): TGTGCCAGCAGTTGGGAGGGAGGCCAAGAGACCCAGTACTTC. The V gene is TRBV12-3 or TRBV12-4, the J gene TRBJ2-5, with 7 bases matching TRBD2. CDR3 length: 14 residues. V shed 4 bases, J shed 1 base, and the junction held 3 bases outside the gene matches.

In its sample, this clonotype was seen many times. The chain uses TRBV7-3 and TRBJ1-1; D is uncertain. The CDR3 length is 12 residues. V gave up 3 bases and J gave up 2 bases, with 4 bases separating them. Germline V gives CDR1 SGHTA, CDR2 FQGTGA. The CDR3 sequence is CASSLDNTEAFF. The DNA for the CDR3 is TGTGCCAGCAGCTTGGACAACACTGAAGCTTTCTTT.

In its sample, this clonotype was seen a few times. This chain uses TRBV9 with TRBJ2-1, with D unresolved. Germline V gene data show CDR1 as SGDLS and CDR2 as YYNGEE. V shed 3 bases and J shed 7 bases, with 8 bases lying between them. CDR3 length: 12 amino acids. CDR3 coding DNA: TGTGCCAGCAGCGCCGTCGTGAATGAGCAGTTCTTC. It is translated as CASSAVVNEQFF. Filled out from reference TRBV9 and TRBJ2-1, the complete variable domain reads DSGVTQTPKHLITATGQRVTLRCSPRSGDLSVYWYQQSLDQGLQFLIQYYNGEERAKGNILERFSAQQFPDLHSELNLSSLELGDSALYFCASSAVVNEQFFGPGTRLTVL.

This clonotype has only a few counts. The rearrangement uses TRBV5-5 and TRBJ1-1; D ambiguous. V lost 4 bases, J lost 0 bases, and 10 bases lay in between. The germline CDR1 and CDR2 sequences are SGHKS and YYEKEE (reference sequence). This CDR3 is 14 amino acids long. DNA of the CDR3: TGTGCCAGCAGCCCGGAATGGGTGAACACTGAAGCTTTCTTT. This translates into CASSPEWVNTEAFF.

The CDR3 DNA reads TGCCGTCCCCAGAGTAGGTTGCTCGAAAAACTGTTTTTT. This codes for CRPQSRLLEKLFF. V usage is TRBV20-1 and J usage is TRBJ1-4; D remains unclear. Germline V CDR1 and CDR2: DFQATT, SNEGSKA (reference sequence). The CDR3 length is 13 residues.

This chain joins TRBV10-3 and TRBJ2-3, with 11 bases that match TRBD2. Trimming took 3 bases from V and 4 from J; bases not matched to a gene: 12. The V gene's germline CDR1 is ENHRY and CDR2 SYGVKD. This CDR3 contains 18 residues. CDR3 sequence: CAISEPGLAVPGADTQYF. The CDR3 DNA reads as TGTGCCATCAGTGAACCGGGACTAGCGGTGCCTGGGGCAGATACGCAGTATTTT.

J is TRBJ1-1 and V is TRBV18; the D gene is possibly TRBD1 (5 bases). Trimming removed 3 bases at V and 0 bases at J, with 11 bases between. Germline loops: CDR1 KGHSH, CDR2 LQKENI. CDR3 size: 15 residues. The CDR3 coding sequence is TGTGCCAGCTCACCGGGACGGGACTTGAACACTGAAGCTTTCTTT. Its protein product is CASSPGRDLNTEAFF.

This clonotype was picked up many times. This chain links TRBV12-3 or TRBV12-4 with TRBJ1-5; D is undetermined. The CDR3 has 12 residues. Between the trimmed V and J ends, which lost 4 bases and 7 bases, there was a span of 8 bases. The CDR3 region has the DNA TGTGCCAGCAGTTGGGGAGGACAGCCCCAGCATTTT. It specifies CASSWGGQPQHF.

The chain couples TRBV5-1 to TRBJ2-3; TRBD1 matches at 7 bases. V shed 7 bases and J 3 bases; nucleotides not matched to a gene: 8. CDR1 SGHRS and CDR2 YFSETQ come from the germline V gene. The CDR3 is made up of 14 amino acids. This CDR3 is CASHRQGRTDTQYF. The CDR3 bases are TGCGCCAGCCACAGACAGGGACGGACAGATACGCAGTATTTT. Variable domain in full (rest from reference TRBV5-1 and TRBJ2-3): KAGVTQTPRYLIKTRGQQVTLSCSPISGHRSVSWYQQTPGQGLQFLFEYFSETQRNKGNFPGRFSGRQFSNSRSEMNVSTLELGDSALYLCASHRQGRTDTQYFGPGTRLTVL.